This entry lists 26 T cell receptor beta chains sequenced from one sample in a study of OX40 agonist ivuxolimab in advanced cancers. The repertoire was sequenced with immunoSEQ multiplex PCR; TCRdb's copy has only in-frame clones and lacks some. The data hold 35,000 to 45,000 clones, with approximately 86% observed a single time. The specimen comprised CD4+ or CD8+ T cells sorted from blood, sampled in a trial of the OX40 agonist ivuxolimab. The receptors come from an adult with an advanced solid tumor such as melanoma, head and neck, liver or kidney cancer.

CDR3 sequence reads: CASTLRGVTEAFF. The CDR3 bases are TGTGCCAGCACCCTGCGGGGGGTTACTGAAGCTTTCTTT. V gene TRBV6-1 combines with J gene TRBJ1-1; D possibly corresponds to TRBD1 (5 bases). Trimming removed 7 bases at V and 5 bases at J, with 14 bases between. This CDR3 is 13 amino acids long. Germline V lookup: CDR1 MNHNS, CDR2 SASEGT.

The chain uses TRBV9 and TRBJ1-4; perhaps TRBD1 as D (6 bases). Trimming took 0 bases from V and 8 from J, leaving 14 bases between them. Germline values: CDR1 SGDLS, CDR2 YYNGEE. This CDR3 has 15 amino acids. This CDR3 reads CASSVEGDKREKLFF. Written as DNA, the CDR3 is TGTGCCAGCAGCGTAGAGGGGGACAAAAGAGAAAAACTGTTTTTT.

The J gene is TRBJ2-7, the V gene TRBV19; 7 bases agree with TRBD1. V dropped 3 bases and J dropped 1; count of bases not matched to a gene: 0. This CDR3 spans 13 amino acids. Germline CDR1 and CDR2: LNHDA and SQIVND (reference sequence). The chain's CDR3 is CASSMGQSYEQYF. As DNA, the CDR3 is TGTGCCAGTAGTATGGGACAGTCCTACGAGCAGTACTTC.

The chain carries TRBV14 and TRBJ2-7; D might be TRBD1 or TRBD2, each matching 5 bases. Looked up from germline, CDR1 is SGHDN and CDR2 is FVKESK. The CDR3 is 15 amino acids. Trimming stripped 4 bases from V and 7 bases from J, with 20 bases between. The CDR3 is CASSPTGTVIQEQYF. The CDR3 bases are TGTGCCAGCAGCCCGACCGGGACGGTGATACAGGAGCAGTACTTC. The full variable domain, its missing parts supplied by reference TRBV14 and TRBJ2-7, is EAGVTQFPSHSVIEKGQTVTLRCDPISGHDNLYWYRRVMGKEIKFLLHFVKESKQDESGMPNNRFLAERTGGTYSTLKVQPAELEDSGVYFCASSPTGTVIQEQYFGPGTRLTVT.

Details on this clone: In this CDR3 the conserved last residue, phenylalanine or tryptophan, is missing, so a read error is likely. This chain uses TRBV7-9 with TRBJ1-1; maybe TRBD1 (5 bases). In germline, CDR1 is SEHNR, CDR2 FQNEAQ (reference sequence). V was pared by 8 bases and J by 5 bases, with 18 bases between. The CDR3 loop spans 14 amino acids. CDR3 nucleotide sequence: TGTGCCAGCCGCCCCGGCGGGGGAGGTACTGAAGCTTTCCTT. It codes for CASRPGGGGTEAFL.

The rearrangement joins TRBV7-9 to TRBJ2-4; D remains ambiguous. CDR1 is SEHNR and CDR2 is FQNEAQ in the germline V gene (reference sequence). With 5 bases removed from V and 5 bases from J, the gap between germline ends came to 10 bases. The CDR3 runs 13 residues. CDR3 region: CASSLRTENIQYF. In DNA form, the CDR3 reads TGTGCCAGCAGCCTCCGGACGGAAAACATTCAGTACTTC.

The sample holds one count of this clone. The chain recombines TRBV7-9 with TRBJ1-1, with D unresolved. The CDR3 extends over 13 amino acids. Trimming cost V 5 bases and J 2 bases, with 9 bases left between them. The germline gives CDR1 SEHNR, CDR2 FQNEAQ (reference sequence). CDR3 bases: TGTGCCAGCAGCCCACGTGGAAACACTGAAGCTTTCTTT. Its protein is CASSPRGNTEAFF.

This clone was observed once. CDR3 sequence reads: CASSLGDISYEQYF. CDR3 coding DNA: TGCGCCAGCAGCTTAGGGGATATCTCCTACGAGCAGTACTTC. The chain couples TRBV5-1 to TRBJ2-7; perhaps TRBD1 as D (5 bases). V lost 2 bases and J lost 0, with 9 bases in between. The germline V gene has CDR1 SGHRS and CDR2 YFSETQ. The CDR3 runs to 14 residues.

V gene TRBV9 combines with J gene TRBJ2-2; 7 bases line up with TRBD1. The germline CDR1 and CDR2 sequences are SGDLS and YYNGEE. Trimming cost V 3 bases and J 0 bases; bases outside gene matches: 2. CDR3 length: 15 amino acids. In nucleotides, the CDR3 is TGTGCCAGCAGCGGGGACAGTACGAACACCGGGGAGCTGTTTTTT. It codes for CASSGDSTNTGELFF.

V gene TRBV19 combines with J gene TRBJ1-6; D might be TRBD1 (5 bases). The CDR3 contains 14 residues. The germline V gene has CDR1 LNHDA and CDR2 SQIVND (reference sequence). V was cut by 5 bases and J by 7 bases, with 12 bases left in between. The CDR3 sequence: CASSPWDLNSPLHF. CDR3 DNA: TGTGCCAGTAGTCCCTGGGACCTCAATTCACCCCTCCACTTT. Full variable domain (remainder filled in from reference TRBV19 and TRBJ1-6): DGGITQSPKYLFRKEGQNVTLSCEQNLNHDAMYWYRQDPGQGLRLIYYSQIVNDFQKGDIAEGYSVSREKKESFPLTVTSAQKNPTAFYLCASSPWDLNSPLHFGNGTRLTVT.

The chain carries TRBV4-2 and TRBJ2-7, with D possibly being TRBD2 (5 bases). Germline V gene data show CDR1 as LGHNA and CDR2 as YNFKEQ. There are 15 residues in the CDR3. Trimming stripped 0 bases from V and 4 bases from J, with 13 bases between. The CDR3 loop reads CASSQDSPGVYEQYF. Here the CDR3 DNA reads TGTGCCAGCAGCCAAGATTCCCCCGGGGTTTACGAGCAGTACTTC.

V gene TRBV2 combines with J gene TRBJ2-7, with 7 positions matching TRBD2. The ends lost 0 bases at V and 4 bases at J; junction bases unmatched: 3. The CDR3 covers 14 residues. The germline gives CDR1 SNHLY, CDR2 FYNNEI. As DNA, the CDR3 is TGTGCCAGCAGTGAAGCGCGGACTAGGTACGAGCAGTACTTC. Amino acid sequence: CASSEARTRYEQYF.

This CDR3 reads CASSTGTEAFF. The CDR3 DNA follows: TGTGCCAGCAGCACCGGGACAGAAGCTTTCTTT. The chain employs TRBV7-6 and TRBJ1-1; a weak D match, TRBD1 (6 bases). Germline lookup yields CDR1 SGHVS and CDR2 FNYEAQ. The CDR3 consists of 11 residues. Trimming pared 5 bases from V and 8 bases from J, leaving 9 bases between.

V usage is TRBV13 and J usage is TRBJ2-5; 9 bases are shared with TRBD1. CDR3 size: 15 residues. Germline lookup yields CDR1 PRHDT and CDR2 FYEKMQ (reference sequence). Trimming at V came to 6 bases and at J to 5 bases, leaving 10 bases not matched to a gene. CDR3 nucleotides: TGTGCCAGCAGTGGGAACAGGGGGCTGGGGGAGACCCAGTACTTC. The encoded protein is CASSGNRGLGETQYF.

This chain connects TRBV4-3 to TRBJ2-5; 7 bases line up with TRBD2. The J call may be wrong; the DNA end is better matched by TRBJ2-7. This CDR3 region has 16 residues. CDR1 is LGHNA, CDR2 YSLEER, per germline. Here the CDR3 reads CASSQAASGATYEQYF. The DNA for the CDR3 is TGCGCCAGCAGCCAAGCGGCTAGCGGAGCCACCTACGAGCAGTACTTC.

The rearrangement uses TRBV7-9 and TRBJ2-7, with TRBD1 identical over 10 bases. Germline-derived CDR1 and CDR2 are SEHNR and FQNEAQ (reference sequence). Trimming cost V 4 bases and J 2 bases; bases outside gene matches: 5. This CDR3 is built from 15 residues. The CDR3 bases are TGTGCCAGCAGCTCGGGGGACAGGGGAACCTACGAGCAGTACTTC. Translation gives CASSSGDRGTYEQYF.

The rearrangement links TRBV29-1 to TRBJ2-4; D unresolved. The germline V gene encodes CDR1 SQVTM and CDR2 ANQGSEA. Between the trimmed V and J ends, which lost 8 bases and 15 bases, there was a span of 17 bases. This CDR3 spans 10 amino acids. CDR3 region: CSPEDHGRYF. CDR3 coding DNA: TGCAGCCCCGAAGACCATGGGCGGTACTTC. The entire variable domain, with the rest obtained from reference TRBV29-1 and TRBJ2-4, is as follows: SAVISQKPSRDICQRGTSLTIQCQVDSQVTMMFWYRQQPGQSLTLIATANQGSEATYESGFVIDKFPISRPNLTFSTLTVSNMSPEDSSIYLCSPEDHGRYFGAGTRLSVL.

V gene TRBV13 combines with J gene TRBJ1-1, with no clear D. CDR1 and CDR2 from the germline V gene are PRHDT and FYEKMQ (reference sequence). Trimming took off 2 bases at V and 0 bases at J, with 7 bases between the two ends. The CDR3 extends over 14 amino acids. CDR3 DNA sequence: TGTGCCAGCAGCTTAAAGGCCATGAACACTGAAGCTTTCTTT. Amino acids: CASSLKAMNTEAFF. The full variable domain, in which reference TRBV13 and TRBJ1-1 provide the parts outside the CDR3, is AAGVIQSPRHLIKEKRETATLKCYPIPRHDTVYWYQQGPGQDPQFLISFYEKMQSDKGSIPDRFSAQQFSDYHSELNMSSLELGDSALYFCASSLKAMNTEAFFGQGTRLTVV.

The chain links TRBV4-1 to TRBJ1-5; TRBD1 matches at 8 bases. Germline V gene data show CDR1 as MGHRA and CDR2 as YSYEKL. The ends lost 4 bases at V and 2 bases at J; junction bases unmatched: 7. The CDR3 extends over 16 amino acids. The CDR3 reads CASSRNQGAGNQPQHF. In nucleotides, the CDR3 is TGCGCCAGCAGCCGAAACCAGGGGGCAGGCAATCAGCCCCAGCATTTT.

By proportion, this clone is large. This chain links TRBV27 with TRBJ2-3, with TRBD2 matching over 8 bases. J lost 0 bases, V lost 1 base, and 3 bases had no gene match. Germline CDR1 and CDR2: MNHEY and SMNVEV (reference sequence). The CDR3 extends over 16 amino acids. CDR3 sequence: CASSLWASGSTDTQYF. DNA of the CDR3: TGTGCCAGCAGTTTATGGGCTAGCGGGAGCACAGATACGCAGTATTTT.

There are a few counts of this clone. The chain uses TRBV19 and TRBJ1-6; D might be TRBD1 (6 bases). The germline V gene has CDR1 LNHDA and CDR2 SQIVND (reference sequence). This CDR3 is built from 14 residues. The V and J ends lost 1 base and 7 bases respectively, with 8 bases between them. The CDR3 is CASSIGTGNSPLHF. CDR3 nucleotides: TGTGCCAGTAGTATAGGAACAGGGAATTCACCCCTCCACTTT.

The V call is TRBV4-2, the J call TRBJ2-3, with 12 bases that match TRBD2. This CDR3 spans 17 amino acids. Trimming cost V 0 bases and J 6 bases; bases outside gene matches: 7. Looked up from germline, CDR1 is LGHNA and CDR2 is YNFKEQ. CDR3: CASSQDRLAGDGDTQYF. The CDR3 DNA is TGTGCCAGCAGCCAAGATCGACTAGCGGGGGACGGGGATACGCAGTATTTT.

The J gene is TRBJ1-1, the V gene TRBV29-1; 11 bases are shared with TRBD1. The germline CDR1 and CDR2 sequences are SQVTM and ANQGSEA. V lost 4 bases, J lost 0 bases, and 13 bases stayed unmatched. There are 18 residues in the CDR3. As DNA, the CDR3 is TGCAGCGTTGTGGGCCCTGGACAGGGGGCAACATTGAACACTGAAGCTTTCTTT. Protein sequence: CSVVGPGQGATLNTEAFF.

The rearrangement uses TRBV27 and TRBJ2-5, with 7 bases lining up with TRBD2. Germline V gives CDR1 MNHEY, CDR2 SMNVEV (reference sequence). The trim removed 8 bases at V and 5 bases at J, leaving 8 bases unmatched. The CDR3 extends over 13 amino acids. CDR3 nucleotides: TGTGCCAGCGGGAGGGGCCGGGGGGAGACCCAGTACTTC. It is translated as CASGRGRGETQYF.

The chain links TRBV6-5 to TRBJ2-2; tentatively, D is TRBD2 (5 bases). The CDR3 is 14 amino acids. Germline V gene lookup returns CDR1 MNHEY and CDR2 SVGAGI. V gave up 5 bases and J gave up 7 bases, with 14 bases separating them. The CDR3 bases are TGTGCCAGCAGTCCTGACCGGGAAGTCGGGGAGCTGTTTTTT. It codes for CASSPDREVGELFF.

This chain joins TRBV7-9 and TRBJ2-7; TRBD1 aligns across 9 bases. V trimming: 5 bases; J trimming: 2 bases; junction bases outside the gene matches: 7. This CDR3 is 15 amino acids long. The germline CDR1 and CDR2 sequences are SEHNR and FQNEAQ (reference sequence). This CDR3 reads CASSHRDRDPYEQYF. DNA for the CDR3: TGTGCCAGCAGCCACCGGGACAGGGATCCCTACGAGCAGTACTTC.